This T cell receptor (beta chain) was captured in a study of T cells in Graves' hyperthyroidism and ophthalmopathy. Whole-study results and caveats: The blood repertoire included most of the expanded thyroid clonotypes above 0.001.

The sample holds many counts of this clonotype. No antigen is known for it. Amplification of TCR beta CDR3 regions used RNA as the template. The HTBI primer set drove a first-round RT-PCR of the TCR CDR3. TCRdb re-called the multiplex PCR reads through MiXCR, storing one row per CDR3 protein. The repertoire consists of some 600,000 distinct CDR3 sequences, with 11% to 15% occurring once and the leading ten covering about 5.8%. The sequenced material came from blood. The origin of this receptor is a young woman with Graves' hyperthyroidism that later progressed to Graves' ophthalmopathy.

The CDR3: CASSLPRTGSNTEAFF. The CDR3 region has the DNA TGCGCCAGCAGCCTCCCCCGGACAGGGAGTAACACTGAAGCTTTCTTT. The chain is built from TRBV4-1 and TRBJ1-1; TRBD1 matches 8 bases. Trimming removed 4 bases from V and 2 bases from J; junction bases left unmatched: 9. The CDR3 spans 16 residues. CDR1 and CDR2 (germline): MGHRA, YSYEKL.